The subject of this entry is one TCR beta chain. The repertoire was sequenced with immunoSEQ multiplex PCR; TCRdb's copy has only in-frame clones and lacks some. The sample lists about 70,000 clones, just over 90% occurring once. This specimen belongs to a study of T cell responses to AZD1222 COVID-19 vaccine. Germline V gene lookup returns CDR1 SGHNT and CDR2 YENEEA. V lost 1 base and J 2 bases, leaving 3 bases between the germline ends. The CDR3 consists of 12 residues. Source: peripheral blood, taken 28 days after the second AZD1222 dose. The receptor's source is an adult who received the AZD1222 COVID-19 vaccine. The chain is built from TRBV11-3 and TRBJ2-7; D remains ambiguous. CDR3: CASSLVPYEQYF. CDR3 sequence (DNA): TGTGCCAGCAGCTTAGTCCCCTACGAGCAGTACTTC. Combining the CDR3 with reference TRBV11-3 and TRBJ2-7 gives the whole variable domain EAGVVQSPRYKIIEKKQPVAFWCNPISGHNTLYWYLQNLGQGPELLIRYENEEAVDDSQLPKDRFSAERLKGVDSTLKIQPAELGDSAVYLCASSLVPYEQYFGPGTRLTVT.